This record looks at one TCR beta chain sequence and its context. Its cognate antigen has yet to be identified. One base away there is no much larger clone; base qualities are not given. Donors were healthy HIV-negative adults with no recently reported acute infections or vaccinations. All donors were Caucasian adults living in Nashville, Tennessee, USA. The CD8 memory samples were a combination of magnetically selected CD45RO+ cells and CCR7-negative CD45RA+ effector memory (TemRA) cells. Blood was obtained by leukapheresis, after which PBMCs were separated by Ficoll-Histopaque density gradient centrifugation and cryopreserved in liquid nitrogen vapor phase. Purity and quantity of every magnetically sorted T cell population were checked by analytical flow cytometry. Genomic DNA was isolated from every sorted fraction and measured by UV absorbance on a Nanodrop 2000c. Spanning cysteine to phenylalanine, the CDR3 consists of 15 amino acids. CDR3 DNA only is kept here, 45 bases in frame from base 1. Per the germline V gene (reference sequence), MNHNY is the CDR1 and SVGAGI is the CDR2. Trimming at the junction amounts to 8 bases on V and 7 bases on J, and the germline ends lie 18 bases apart.

The data stem from a study of shared clonotypes between healthy human individuals (dated by TCRdb to between 2020 and 2021). Study-level background: The cohort comprised a couple of women and a few men aged 18 to 49 years. To increase sequencing depth and limit assay-specific biases, different laboratories used diverse techniques to prepare libraries and sequence TCR repertoires. To estimate repertoire size and how much clonotypes are shared between individuals, the study performed deep sequencing of blood TCR repertoires from 4 to 6 healthy adults. For each donor, CD4 naive and CD4 memory were each given three plates, CD8 naive was given two plates, and CD8 memory was given one plate. Per donor, leukapheresis produced somewhere between about 0.9 and 9.5 billion PBMCs.

TCR CDR3 regions were amplified from genomic DNA by multiplex PCR using the deep immunoSEQ assay. Extracted genomic DNA from each cell subset was spread evenly across all wells of several immunoSEQ 96-well plates, with each plate serving as a replicate. For sorted subsets, roughly 190 ng of genomic DNA, equivalent to tens of thousands of T cell genomes, went into each replicate PCR. Purified libraries were quantified with a Qubit 3.0 fluorometer, sized on a Bioanalyzer 2100, and re-quantified with the KAPA Library Quantification kit. Every immunoSEQ 96-well plate was sequenced on a dedicated single-read 150-cycle Illumina NextSeq 550 flow cell. The authors' analysis ran thus. Because only junctional sequences without quality scores were contained in the immunoSEQ output, filtering matching that applied to full-length reads could not be performed. Sequences were annotated with PyIR, a Python wrapper for IgBLAST v1.9, and V/J genes and CDR3 were assigned using IMGT germline references. Reads were filtered out if the reads had weak V/J assignments (E-value above 1e-6), no CDR3, stop codons, out-of-frame junctions, or ambiguous translated residues. V3J clonotypes were defined by identical inferred V gene, J gene, and CDR3 amino acid sequence. To compute the percentage overlap between repertoires, the number of shared unique clonotypes was divided by the size of the smaller repertoire. Repertoire richness was assessed with RTK rarefaction, the Chao1 estimator, and Recon v2.1 estimates of unobserved clonotypes. OLGA was used to compute generation probabilities for all TCRbeta clonotypes that the gDNA method yielded from a few donors. Drawn from immuneACCESS, this table holds only the in-frame rearrangements with V and J called that TCRdb kept. Clones are partly lost; checked studies trace under half to an unresolved V gene and leave the rest unexplained. That table furnishes V, J and clone size, whereas the DNA furnished D and trimming. The sample data list hundreds of thousands of clones, and around 86% of these were observed just once. The ten largest clonotypes hold under 20% of the sample.

Overall study results and their limits: Estimated clonotype richness was generally larger for naive than for memory subsets. Based on pairwise subsampling, the degree of clonotype sharing among donors was expected to be affected by sequencing depth. Sampling was limited to blood, and TCR repertoires in tissue likely differ from TCR repertoires in blood. Even with the large sequencing depth, rarefaction of the sorted-subset datasets indicated that sequencing was incomplete. Across several donors, about 5% of naive CD4, roughly 3.3% of naive CD8, 2% to 2.5% of memory CD4, and 0.4% to 0.45% of memory CD8 clonotypes were shared. Higher generation probabilities were observed for clonotypes shared by all four sorted-subset donors than for non-shared clonotypes. The small number of donors limited the genetic and exposure-history diversity represented.

This clonotype was obtained from a man aged 18 to 30 in good health. Sequenced material: memory CD8+ T cells sorted from blood. Explained via the paper, the cell subset or site label denotes: CD45RO+ cells pooled with CCR7-negative TemRA cells. The V and J genes are TRBV6-6 and TRBJ1-6, with no confidently assigned D gene. The CDR3 reads as follows: CASCHPRPENSPLHF. Here is the DNA: TGTGCCAGCTGTCACCCTCGCCCGGAGAATTCACCCCTCCACTTT.